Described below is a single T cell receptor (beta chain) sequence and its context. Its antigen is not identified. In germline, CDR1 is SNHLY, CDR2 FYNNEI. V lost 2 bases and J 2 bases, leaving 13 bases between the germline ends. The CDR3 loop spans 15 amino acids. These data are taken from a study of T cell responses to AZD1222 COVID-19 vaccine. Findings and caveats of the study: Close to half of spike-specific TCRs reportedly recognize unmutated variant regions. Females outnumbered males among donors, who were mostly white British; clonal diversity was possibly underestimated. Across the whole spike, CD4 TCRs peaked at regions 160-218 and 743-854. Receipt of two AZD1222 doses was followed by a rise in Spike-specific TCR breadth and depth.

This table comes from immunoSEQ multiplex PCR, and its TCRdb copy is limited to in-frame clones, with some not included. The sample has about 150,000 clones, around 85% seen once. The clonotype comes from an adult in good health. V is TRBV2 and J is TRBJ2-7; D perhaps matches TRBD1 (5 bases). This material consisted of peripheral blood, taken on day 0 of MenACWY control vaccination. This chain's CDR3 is CASSELGRAAYEQYF. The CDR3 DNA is TGTGCCAGCAGTGAACTCGGCAGGGCCGCCTACGAGCAGTACTTC.